Listed below are T cell receptor beta chains from one sample, sequenced in a study of human T cells and chemical hapten exposure. TCRdb reprocessed the RACE reads with MiXCR, giving one entry per CDR3 protein. This sample has under 65,000 distinct CDR3 sequences; approximately 8.8% occur once, and the top ten carry roughly 13%. The material was whole blood, obtained in connection with sensitization to the hapten diphenylcyclopropenone (DPC). These receptors were collected from a woman in her thirties or forties with alopecia areata. Some clones in this sample may be carry-over from other donors' samples. Each CDR3 is given with its conserved first and last residue. The D gene is left open where the match is weak. For some rows the clone size is stated as once, few or many, or as a class when expanded; others skip it.

D gene: -
J gene: TRBJ1-2
V gene: TRBV6-1
clone size: few
CDR3 DNA: TGTGCCAGCACCCCACGGGACGGCTACACCTTC
CDR3 protein: CASTPRDGYTF

D gene: -
J gene: TRBJ2-7
V gene: TRBV9
clone size: few
CDR3 DNA: TGTGCCAGCAGCGTAGGACCCCTAGGCGGGGAGCAGTACTTC
CDR3 protein: CASSVGPLGGEQYF

D gene: -
J gene: TRBJ2-7
V gene: TRBV3-1
clone size: many
CDR3 DNA: TGTGCCAGCAGGTTTGGCTACGAGCAGTACTTC
CDR3 protein: CASRFGYEQYF

D gene: -
J gene: TRBJ1-2
V gene: TRBV6-5
clone size: many
CDR3 DNA: TGTGCCAGCAGTTTAGCCGGGCCGGAGGGCTACACCTTC
CDR3 protein: CASSLAGPEGYTF

D gene: -
J gene: TRBJ1-4
V gene: TRBV28
clone size: few
CDR3 DNA: TGTGCCAGCAGTTTTCTGAGCGAATTGACAACTAATGAAAAACTGTTTTTT
CDR3 protein: CASSFLSELTTNEKLFF

D gene: -
J gene: TRBJ1-1
V gene: TRBV30
clone size: -
CDR3 DNA: TGTGCCTGGAGTCCTCTCCGGGGGAACACTGAAGCTTTCTTT
CDR3 protein: CAWSPLRGNTEAFF

D gene: -
J gene: TRBJ2-1
V gene: TRBV11-2
clone size: few
CDR3 DNA: TGTGCCAGCAGCTTTCCTGGCTTGAGAGAGCAGTTCTTC
CDR3 protein: CASSFPGLREQFF

D gene: -
J gene: TRBJ1-5
V gene: TRBV7-9
clone size: many
CDR3 DNA: TGTGCCAGCAGCTTAGTGGGTTTCAATCAGCCCCAGCATTTT
CDR3 protein: CASSLVGFNQPQHF

D gene: -
J gene: TRBJ1-2
V gene: TRBV29-1
clone size: many
CDR3 DNA: TGCAGCGGACGGACAGCAACTAACTATGGCTACACCTTC
CDR3 protein: CSGRTATNYGYTF

D gene: -
J gene: TRBJ1-4
V gene: TRBV6-6
clone size: many
CDR3 DNA: TGTGCCAGCAGTTACAGCTATCTAGAAAAACTGTTTTTT
CDR3 protein: CASSYSYLEKLFF

D gene: -
J gene: TRBJ1-5
V gene: TRBV12-3/TRBV12-4
clone size: many
CDR3 DNA: TGTGCCAGCACCCCTCGGGCGGGCAATCAGCCCCAGCATTTT
CDR3 protein: CASTPRAGNQPQHF

D gene: -
J gene: TRBJ2-3
V gene: TRBV6-2/TRBV6-3
clone size: few
CDR3 DNA: TGTGCCAGCACAGGGCGCGCAGATACGCAGTATTTT
CDR3 protein: CASTGRADTQYF

D gene: -
J gene: TRBJ1-6
V gene: TRBV11-2
clone size: many
CDR3 DNA: TGTGCCAGCAGCTTATTGGGCTATAATTCACCCCTCCACTTT
CDR3 protein: CASSLLGYNSPLHF

D gene: TRBD2
J gene: TRBJ2-5
V gene: TRBV7-2
clone size: -
CDR3 DNA: TGTGCCAGCAGCTTAGGGACTAGCGGGGGTCAAGAGACCCAGTACTTC
CDR3 protein: CASSLGTSGGQETQYF

D gene: -
J gene: TRBJ1-1
V gene: TRBV7-2
clone size: many
CDR3 DNA: TGTGCCAGCAGCTTAGGGGTTTTTACTGAAGCTTTCTTT
CDR3 protein: CASSLGVFTEAFF

D gene: TRBD1
J gene: TRBJ2-7
V gene: TRBV11-2
clone size: many
CDR3 DNA: TGTGCCAGCACCCTGGCGGGGACAGGCGCCTACGAGCAGTACTTC
CDR3 protein: CASTLAGTGAYEQYF

D gene: -
J gene: TRBJ1-3
V gene: TRBV7-9
clone size: many
CDR3 DNA: TGTGCCAGCAGCTTAGGGGGAGGATCTGGAAACACCATATATTTT
CDR3 protein: CASSLGGGSGNTIYF

D gene: TRBD1
J gene: TRBJ2-3
V gene: TRBV5-1
clone size: many
CDR3 DNA: TGCGCCAGCAGCCCCGAAACAGGGGGCCTCCACACAGATACGCAGTATTTT
CDR3 protein: CASSPETGGLHTDTQYF

D gene: TRBD1
J gene: TRBJ2-5
V gene: TRBV7-3
clone size: few
CDR3 DNA: TGTGCCAGCAGCCGGGACAGCCAAGAGACCCAGTACTTC
CDR3 protein: CASSRDSQETQYF